The next 14 T cell receptor beta chains were all read from a single sample in a study of human T cells and chemical hapten exposure. TCRdb re-analysed the RACE reads in MiXCR, keeping a single row per CDR3 protein. This sample has around 150,000 distinct CDR3 sequences; roughly 15% occur once, and the top ten carry less than 2%. Time point of the sample: patch test 1, 2 weeks after DPC sensitization. Treatment meaning: therapeutic diphenylcyclopropenone sensitization with weekly scalp DPC. This specimen was whole blood, taken in connection with sensitization to the hapten diphenylcyclopropenone (DPC). Receptors originate from a woman in her thirties with alopecia areata. Some clones in this sample may be carry-over from other donors' samples.

The chain combines TRBV5-4 with TRBJ2-2; 11 nucleotides match TRBD1. This CDR3 comprises 15 residues. Germline CDR1 and CDR2: SGHNT and YYREEE (reference sequence). V was clipped by 4 bases and J by 6 bases; unmatched bases: 5. For the CDR3, the DNA is TGTGCCAGCAGCCAATGGGGACAGGGGGCCGGGGAGCTGTTTTTT. Translation gives CASSQWGQGAGELFF.

This clonotype turned up a few times. The chain joins TRBV7-2 to TRBJ2-7; D is possibly TRBD1 (6 bases). V dropped 3 bases and J dropped 1 base, with 10 bases sitting between them. CDR3 size: 14 residues. Germline CDR1 is SGHTA and CDR2 is FQGNSA. CDR3 DNA: TGTGCCAGCAGCTTTAGGGGGATTTCCTACGAGCAGTACTTC. As protein: CASSFRGISYEQYF.

This clonotype occurred many times. This chain joins TRBV20-1 and TRBJ1-1; D uncertain. The CDR3 length is 14 residues. The germline CDR1 and CDR2 sequences are DFQATT and SNEGSKA (reference sequence). Trimming pared 1 base from V and 3 bases from J, leaving 12 bases between. CDR3 sequence reads: CSARAGMSDTEAFF. The CDR3 nucleotides are TGCAGTGCTAGAGCGGGGATGTCAGACACTGAAGCTTTCTTT.

The rearrangement joins TRBV5-5 to TRBJ2-2, with TRBD2 matching over 7 bases. Trimming cost V 1 base and J 4 bases; bases outside gene matches: 7. From germline, CDR1 is SGHKS and CDR2 YYEKEE (reference sequence). The CDR3 runs to 16 residues. This CDR3 reads CASSLPGGRSTGELFF. CDR3 DNA sequence: TGTGCCAGCAGCTTGCCCGGCGGGAGATCCACCGGGGAGCTGTTTTTT.

This clonotype has more than one count but fewer than ten. The chain is built from TRBV6-2 or TRBV6-3 and TRBJ2-1; tentatively, D is TRBD1 or TRBD2 (5 bases each). Trimming took 8 bases from V and 8 from J, leaving 19 bases between them. CDR3 length equals 14 residues. CDR1 and CDR2 (germline): MNHEY, SVGEGT. The CDR3 DNA is TGTGCCAGCCGACCCCCCCCGAGGGGTGATGAGCAGTTCTTC. This translates into CASRPPPRGDEQFF.

The chain joins TRBV4-1 to TRBJ2-1; D uncertain. The CDR3 is 15 residues long. Germline-derived CDR1 and CDR2 are MGHRA and YSYEKL. The V end was cut by 0 bases, the J end by 4 bases, with 10 bases between. DNA of the CDR3: TGCGCCAGCAGCCAAGACTTGACACTTTACAATGAGCAGTTCTTC. It yields the protein CASSQDLTLYNEQFF.

The sample holds many counts of this clonotype. The rearrangement joins TRBV12-3 or TRBV12-4 to TRBJ2-1; D might be TRBD1 or TRBD2, each matching 5 bases. V was pared by 6 bases and J by 11 bases, with 23 bases between. The CDR3 runs 15 residues. The DNA of the CDR3 is TGTGCCAGCAGGATTGCGTCCGGGGCCCGCGGAAAGCAGTTCTTC. As protein: CASRIASGARGKQFF.

This clonotype was counted a few times. The chain employs TRBV10-3 and TRBJ2-7, with a tentative D call TRBD1 (6 bases). Germline assignment: CDR1 ENHRY and CDR2 SYGVKD. Trimming shortened V by 5 bases and J by 3 bases, and 8 bases separated the two germline ends. This CDR3 has 12 residues. The CDR3: CAISRQDYEQYF. CDR3 DNA sequence: TGTGCCATCAGTCGACAGGACTACGAGCAGTACTTC.

The rearrangement joins TRBV30 to TRBJ1-1; no clear D. Germline-derived CDR1 and CDR2 are GTSNPN and SVGIG (reference sequence). This CDR3 comprises 12 residues. Trimming removed 0 bases at V and 11 bases at J, with 13 bases between. The CDR3 spells CAWSVNQERAFF. The CDR3 nucleotides read TGTGCCTGGAGTGTAAACCAAGAAAGGGCTTTCTTT.

This clonotype occurred many times. The chain has TRBV28 and TRBJ1-1; 9 bases fit TRBD1. The germline V gene has CDR1 MDHEN and CDR2 SYDVKM. The CDR3 length is 15 residues. With V trimmed by 4 bases and J by 5 bases, 8 bases remained unmatched. CDR3 sequence reads: CASSSTGQGWTEAFF. For the CDR3, the DNA is TGTGCCAGCAGTTCCACCGGACAGGGGTGGACTGAAGCTTTCTTT.

This rearrangement joins TRBV15 to TRBJ1-1, with D hard to call. Trimming removed 0 bases at V and 4 bases at J, with 12 bases between. The CDR3 sequence is 15 residues long. Germline assignment: CDR1 LNHNV and CDR2 YYDKDF (reference sequence). DNA of the CDR3: TGTGCCACCAGCAGAGATCTGGATTACCTCACTGAAGCTTTCTTT. Its translation is CATSRDLDYLTEAFF.

In this sample, this clonotype turned up a few times. The chain has TRBV6-5 and TRBJ2-7, with D tentatively TRBD1 (6 bases). CDR1 MNHEY and CDR2 SVGAGI come from the germline V gene. V gave up 2 bases and J gave up 5 bases, with 19 bases separating them. The CDR3 consists of 16 residues. CDR3 protein: CASSYEGVGKGNEQYF. The CDR3 DNA reads as TGTGCCAGCAGTTACGAGGGGGTGGGAAAAGGGAACGAGCAGTACTTC.

The table lists this clonotype with a few counts. J is TRBJ1-4 and V is TRBV7-2; TRBD1 aligns across 9 bases. Germline CDR1 SGHTA, CDR2 FQGNSA. CDR3 length equals 15 residues. With V trimmed by 5 bases and J by 6 bases, 7 bases remained unmatched. The CDR3 spells CASSPRTGEYEKLFF. The CDR3 DNA sequence: TGTGCCAGCAGCCCCCGGACAGGGGAGTATGAAAAACTGTTTTTT.

This rearrangement joins TRBV12-2 to TRBJ2-7; the table's D call of TRBD1 was not tested on the DNA. TRBV12-2 counts as a pseudogene. This CDR3 is built from 16 residues. The CDR3 DNA reads TGTGCAAGTCGCTCCCCCCGGCGGGGGGACTCCTACGAGCAGTACTTC. This encodes CASRSPRRGDSYEQYF.